Given below is one T cell receptor (beta chain) in context. Study processing details: For nucleated cells, counts were estimated from reference gene primer amplification. Clones were read by immunoSEQ multiplex PCR, and TCRdb kept only the in-frame ones, dropping some. The D gene and trimming were derived from the DNA, and the V and J assignments and clone size from that table. The table shows under 250,000 clones, with around 82% occurring only once. This sample is drawn from a study of blood T cell repertoires in COVID-19. The sequence came from a man aged 45-60 years with active or convalescent COVID-19. Specimen: peripheral blood.

The CDR3 nucleotides are TGTGCCAGCAGTTACTCGGGCAGTAACTATGGCTACACCTTC. It yields the protein CASSYSGSNYGYTF. This chain connects TRBV6-2 or TRBV6-3 to TRBJ1-2, with D unclear. The germline CDR1 and CDR2 sequences are MNHEY and SVGEGT. Trimming shortened V by 0 bases and J by 1 base, and 6 bases separated the two germline ends. The CDR3 has 14 residues.